The sequence of this TCR beta chain was determined in a study of blood T cell repertoires in COVID-19. In the authors' workflow: Amplification with reference gene primers provided the estimates of nucleated cell counts. TCRdb keeps only in-frame clones here, not all; method: immunoSEQ multiplex PCR. V and J calls and clone size are those listed in that table; D and trimming were worked out from the DNA. The table records 95,000 to 150,000 clones, around 63% of them present only once. This CDR3 contains 15 residues. Germline V gene lookup returns CDR1 LGHDT and CDR2 YNNKEL (reference sequence). Trimming shortened V by 1 base and J by 6 bases, and 12 bases separated the two germline ends.

The receptor was isolated from a woman in her 70s with acute or convalescent COVID-19. V usage is TRBV3-1 (or the pseudogene TRBV3-2) and J usage is TRBJ2-2, with D tentatively TRBD2 (5 bases). The sample was peripheral blood. The CDR3 reads CASSQVMRESGELFF. The CDR3 coding sequence is TGTGCCAGCAGCCAAGTAATGAGGGAGTCCGGGGAGCTGTTTTTT.